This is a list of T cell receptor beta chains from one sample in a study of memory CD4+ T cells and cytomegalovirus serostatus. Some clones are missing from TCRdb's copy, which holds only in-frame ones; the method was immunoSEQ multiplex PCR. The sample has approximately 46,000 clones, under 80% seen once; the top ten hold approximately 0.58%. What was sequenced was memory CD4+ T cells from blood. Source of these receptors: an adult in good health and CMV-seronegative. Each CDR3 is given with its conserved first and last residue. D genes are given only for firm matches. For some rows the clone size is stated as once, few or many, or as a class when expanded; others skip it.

CASRGAGYTF,TGTGCCAGCAGGGGGGCTGGCTACACCTTC,TRBJ1-2,TRBV5-6,.,.
CASISDGTGGRQPQHF,TGTGCCAGCATTTCGGATGGCACAGGGGGCCGTCAGCCCCAGCATTTT,TRBJ1-5,TRBV2,TRBD1,.
CASSLGGLVNTDTQYF,TGTGCCAGCAGCTTAGGGGGACTAGTCAATACAGATACGCAGTATTTT,TRBJ2-3,TRBV7-6,TRBD2,.
CASSFGTPSNSPLHF,TGTGCCAGCAGCTTCGGGACACCTTCTAATTCACCCCTCCACTTT,TRBJ1-6,TRBV5-6,.,.
CASSFEAGAYNEQFF,TGTGCCAGCAGTTTTGAGGCGGGGGCCTACAATGAGCAGTTCTTC,TRBJ2-1,TRBV27,TRBD2,.
CASSLNSGGGTDTQYF,TGCGCCAGCAGCTTGAATAGCGGGGGGGGCACAGATACGCAGTATTTT,TRBJ2-3,TRBV5-1,TRBD2,.
CASSYGQGATDTQYF,TGTGCCAGCAGTTACGGACAGGGGGCAACAGATACGCAGTATTTT,TRBJ2-3,TRBV2,TRBD1,.
CASSLGVRTGGNEQFF,TGTGCCAGCAGCTTGGGCGTCAGGACAGGGGGCAATGAGCAGTTCTTC,TRBJ2-1,TRBV5-8,TRBD1,.
CASSSQGGSGYTF,TGTGCCAGCAGCTCCCAGGGGGGGAGTGGCTACACCTTC,TRBJ1-2,TRBV7-2,TRBD1,.
CASSFGSPGGETQYF,TGTGCCAGCAGTTTCGGCTCACCTGGGGGAGAGACCCAGTACTTC,TRBJ2-5,TRBV27,.,.
CASSLSGNEQYF,TGTGCCAGCAGCTTATCAGGAAACGAGCAGTACTTC,TRBJ2-7,TRBV7-6,.,.
CASRFDIVSEKLFF,TGTGCCAGCAGGTTCGACATAGTGAGTGAAAAACTGTTTTTT,TRBJ1-4,TRBV2,.,.
CASRGTGGPGNTIYF,TGTGCCAGCAGGGGGACAGGCGGCCCTGGAAACACCATATATTTT,TRBJ1-3,TRBV2,TRBD1,.
CASSLRVGGRNEQYF,TGCGCCAGCAGCTTACGAGTTGGGGGGCGGAACGAGCAGTACTTC,TRBJ2-7,TRBV5-1,.,once
CASSTAVDSPLHF,TGTGCCAGCAGCACCGCAGTGGATTCACCCCTCCACTTT,TRBJ1-6,TRBV11-3,.,.
CASSPPVGQAYQETQYF,TGTGCCAGCTCACCACCGGTGGGACAAGCGTACCAAGAGACCCAGTACTTC,TRBJ2-5,TRBV18,.,.
CSVRTSGTGELFF,TGCAGCGTCAGGACTAGCGGCACCGGGGAGCTGTTTTTT,TRBJ2-2,TRBV29-1,TRBD2,medium-sized
CASSLSRTSGLGTDTQYF,TGCGCCAGCAGCTTGAGTAGGACTAGCGGGCTGGGCACAGATACGCAGTATTTT,TRBJ2-3,TRBV5-1,TRBD2,.
CATSRELSGNTIYF,TGTGCCACCAGCAGAGAACTATCTGGAAACACCATATATTTT,TRBJ1-3,TRBV15,.,.
CASSLDRDTQYF,TGTGCCAGCAGCTTGGACCGTGATACGCAGTATTTT,TRBJ2-3,TRBV5-4,.,.
CASSGTGINTGELFF,TGTGCCAGCAGCGGGACAGGGATCAACACCGGGGAGCTGTTTTTT,TRBJ2-2,TRBV2,TRBD1,few
CASRPGANTDTQYF,TGTGCCAGCAGGCCAGGGGCCAACACAGATACGCAGTATTTT,TRBJ2-3,TRBV28,.,.
CASSQEVRTDTQYF,TGTGCCAGCAGCCAAGAAGTCCGCACAGATACGCAGTATTTT,TRBJ2-3,TRBV4-2,.,.
CAWGGTSGGTYNEQFF,TGTGCCTGGGGCGGGACTAGCGGGGGAACCTACAATGAGCAGTTCTTC,TRBJ2-1,TRBV30,TRBD2,.
CASSLPDPTEKLFF,TGCGCCAGCAGCTTACCGGACCCCACTGAAAAACTGTTTTTT,TRBJ1-4,TRBV5-1,.,.